The clone carrying this T cell receptor beta chain was seen many times. Its antigen is still unknown. The data stem from a study of T cells after yellow fever vaccination. Findings and caveats of the study: Most clones from primary vaccination resurfaced after the booster (96% CD4, over 85% CD8).

TCRdb passed the 5' RACE reads through MiXCR, listing each CDR3 protein once. This table holds approximately 160,000 distinct CDR3 sequences, 6.2% found once. Trimming took 1 base from V and 4 from J, leaving 16 bases between them. CDR1 and CDR2 from the germline V gene are LGHNA and YNFKEQ. CDR3 size: 16 residues. This chain joins TRBV4-2 and TRBJ2-5; D is possibly TRBD1 or TRBD2 (6 bases each). The receptor was isolated from a man between 18 and 35 years old who received the YFV17D yellow fever vaccine. Sequences were derived from CD4+ T cells sorted from PBMCs, sampled on the day of the first yellow fever vaccination. The CDR3 region has the DNA TGTGCCAGCAGCCAAGGAGGGGGGCAGCGCGGAGAGACCCAGTACTTC. This encodes CASSQGGGQRGETQYF.